A single sample gave rise to the 12 T cell receptor beta chains below, sequenced in a study of shared clonotypes between healthy human individuals. Naivety among CD8 cells was defined by CD45RO negativity and positive CCR7 selection, thereby excluding terminally differentiated effector memory CD45RA+ cells. Method: immunoSEQ multiplex PCR; TCRdb's copy keeps in-frame clones and lacks some. The sample lists 2 million to 2.5 million clones; roughly 91% were seen once. Sample: naive CD8+ T cells from PBMCs. Receptor source: a man between 18 and 29 years old in good health. Some clones in this sample may be carry-over from other donors' samples.

The CDR3 nucleotides are TGTGCCAGCAGTGACGCCGGGACTAGTATCGACAATGAGCAGTTCTTC. Its translation is CASSDAGTSIDNEQFF. The chain employs TRBV6-1 and TRBJ2-1, with TRBD2 matching 8 bases. Trimming took 3 bases from V and 5 from J; bases not matched to a gene: 9. This CDR3 has 16 residues. Per germline, CDR1 MNHNS and CDR2 SASEGT.

The rearrangement uses TRBV2 and TRBJ1-2, with D hard to call. Trimming pared 0 bases from V and 3 bases from J, leaving 14 bases between. The CDR3 extends over 16 amino acids. CDR1 is SNHLY and CDR2 is FYNNEI in the germline V gene. This chain's CDR3 is CASSEASEGADYGYTF. The CDR3 DNA follows: TGTGCCAGCAGTGAAGCATCGGAGGGCGCCGACTATGGCTACACCTTC. Supplemented by reference TRBV2 and TRBJ1-2, the full variable domain reads EPEVTQTPSHQVTQMGQEVILRCVPISNHLYFYWYRQILGQKVEFLVSFYNNEISEKSEIFDDQFSVERPDGSNFTLKIRSTKLEDSAMYFCASSEASEGADYGYTFGSGTRLTVV.

The chain has TRBV5-6 and TRBJ2-7; D tentatively fits TRBD1 or TRBD2 (5 bases each). Germline V gene data show CDR1 as SGHDT and CDR2 as YYEEEE. The germline V and J ends were trimmed by 4 bases and 5 bases, with 13 bases remaining between them. The CDR3 has 13 amino acids. This chain's CDR3 is CASSGDPMNEQYF. CDR3 sequence (DNA): TGTGCCAGCAGCGGGGACCCTATGAACGAGCAGTACTTC.

The CDR3, as DNA: TGTGCAAGTCGCCCCCCAGCGGTATCCTACAATGAGCAGTTCTTC. Translated, it gives CASRPPAVSYNEQFF. The chain combines TRBV12-2 with TRBJ2-1; TRBD2 is taken as the D call from the table, unchecked against the DNA. TRBV12-2 represents a pseudogene. The CDR3 is 15 amino acids.

V and J are TRBV4-1 and TRBJ1-2, with 10 bases matching TRBD1. The V gene end was trimmed by 1 base and the J gene end by 5 bases; junction bases not matched to a gene: 13. CDR1 MGHRA and CDR2 YSYEKL come from the germline V gene. This CDR3 region has 18 residues. The CDR3 DNA sequence: TGCGCCAGCAGCCAAGGGCCGGGACAGGGGAATGAAAAGTATGGCTACACCTTC. Amino acids: CASSQGPGQGNEKYGYTF.

The chain combines TRBV28 with TRBJ2-7; the D gene could be TRBD1 or TRBD2 (6 bases each). The CDR3 spans 20 residues. V lost 5 bases and J 1 base, leaving 30 bases between the germline ends. Germline V gene data show CDR1 as MDHEN and CDR2 as SYDVKM. CDR3 coding DNA: TGTGCCAGCAGTACCTCGTCCGCGGGACATCCACTCTCAACTTCCTACGAGCAGTACTTC. Amino acids: CASSTSSAGHPLSTSYEQYF.

This chain links TRBV30 with TRBJ2-7; D unresolved. The V end was cut by 3 bases, the J end by 2 bases, with 5 bases between. The germline CDR1 and CDR2 sequences are GTSNPN and SVGIG (reference sequence). This CDR3 has 11 amino acids. CDR3 sequence (DNA): TGTGCCTGGAGAACGCCCTACGAGCAGTACTTC. Translated: CAWRTPYEQYF.

Turning to this clone: The same CDR3 also results from other DNA sequences found in this sample. The chain uses TRBV9 and TRBJ2-7; 8 bases align to TRBD1. CDR3 size: 13 residues. Looked up from germline, CDR1 is SGDLS and CDR2 is YYNGEE. Trimming took 3 bases from V and 3 from J; bases not matched to a gene: 2. The CDR3 nucleotides are TGTGCCAGCAGCGGGGACAGGAGCTACGAGCAGTACTTC. Amino acid sequence: CASSGDRSYEQYF.

Notes on this clone: Sequence at one end of the junction differs from germline and may be a read error. The chain has TRBV7-9 and TRBJ2-1; no reliable D call. The CDR3 contains 11 residues. Germline CDR1 and CDR2: SEHNR and FQNEAQ (reference sequence). The CDR3 protein is CASTPYHEQFF. The CDR3 bases are TGTGCCAGCACACCCTACCATGAGCAGTTCTTC. Variable domain in full (rest from reference TRBV7-9 and TRBJ2-1): DTGVSQNPRHKITKRGQNVTFRCDPISEHNRLYWYRQTLGQGPEFLTYFQNEAQLEKSRLLSDRFSAERPKGSFSTLEIQRTEQGDSAMYLCASTPYHEQFFGPGTRLTVL.

This chain connects TRBV7-8 to TRBJ2-7; D gene ambiguous. This CDR3 has 12 residues. Trimming left V 3 bases short and J 6 bases short, with 9 bases between. Germline values: CDR1 SGHVS, CDR2 FQNEAQ. As DNA, the CDR3 is TGTGCCAGCAGCTTGATTGTTGGCGAGCAGTACTTC. This encodes CASSLIVGEQYF.

This chain links TRBV19 with TRBJ2-7; D unclear. Germline CDR1 reads LNHDA; CDR2 reads SQIVND (reference sequence). Trimming took off 7 bases at V and 2 bases at J, with 9 bases between the two ends. The CDR3 loop spans 12 amino acids. CDR3 region: CASKGDTYEQYF. The DNA for the CDR3 is TGTGCCAGTAAAGGAGATACCTACGAGCAGTACTTC.

With respect to this clone: Other DNA sequences of this sample code for an identical CDR3. V and J are TRBV27 and TRBJ1-5; possible D gene TRBD1, 6 bases. Germline-derived CDR1 and CDR2 are MNHEY and SMNVEV (reference sequence). V lost 3 bases, J lost 2 bases, and 8 bases lay in between. This CDR3 is built from 14 residues. CDR3 DNA: TGTGCCAGCAGTTTGAGACAGGGCAATCAGCCCCAGCATTTT. As protein: CASSLRQGNQPQHF.